A single sample is the source of the 27 T cell receptor beta chains below, sequenced in a study of blood T cell repertoires in COVID-19 (TCRdb year 2020). The library was made by the immunoSEQ multiplex PCR assay. As stored in TCRdb, this immuneACCESS dataset retains in-frame rearrangements with V and J assigned. A fraction of the clones does not appear; measured against another copy, unresolved V genes explain less than half of the discrepancy, and the remainder lacks a known reason. This sample has tens of thousands of clones in its table, and roughly 90% of those were observed once. Of the sample, about 2.1% is held by the ten largest clones. Sequences were obtained from peripheral blood. Receptor source: a man aged 30 to 39 with acute or convalescent COVID-19.

This clone was seen a handful of times. CDR3 DNA: TGCGCCAGCAGCTTGCCCGCCGGTGTGGCAGGGGGCGATGAAAAACTGTTTTTT. Translating it yields CASSLPAGVAGGDEKLFF. The chain employs TRBV5-1 and TRBJ1-4, with 8 bases fitting TRBD1. Germline-derived CDR1 and CDR2 are SGHRS and YFSETQ. The CDR3 totals 18 residues. J was trimmed by 6 bases and V by 1 base; bases with no gene match: 14.

The chain couples TRBV29-1 to TRBJ2-7; D possibly corresponds to TRBD1 (5 bases). The CDR3 has 15 residues. V lost 0 bases, J lost 5 bases, and 17 bases lay in between. Germline CDR1 and CDR2: SQVTM and ANQGSEA. The CDR3 region is CSVEEGTGRGNEQYF. The CDR3 DNA sequence: TGCAGCGTTGAAGAAGGAACAGGACGAGGAAACGAGCAGTACTTC.

This clone was picked up a small number of times. The chain uses TRBV7-9 and TRBJ1-1; no definite D call. CDR1 and CDR2 from the germline V gene are SEHNR and FQNEAQ (reference sequence). The CDR3 runs 15 residues. The germline V and J ends were trimmed by 3 bases and 1 base, with 12 bases remaining between them. The CDR3 coding sequence is TGTGCCAGCAGCTTGGCAGGTGGTAGGAACACTGAAGCTTTCTTT. It specifies CASSLAGGRNTEAFF.

This clone was picked up a small number of times. This rearrangement joins TRBV7-2 to TRBJ1-5, with a tentative D call TRBD1 (6 bases). CDR1 and CDR2 (germline): SGHTA, FQGNSA. CDR3 size: 15 residues. The V end lost 0 bases, the J end lost 5 bases, and 11 bases lay between the germline ends. This CDR3 is CASSLAGRGYQPQHF. The CDR3 DNA reads TGTGCCAGCAGCTTAGCGGGCAGGGGATATCAGCCCCAGCATTTT.

J is TRBJ2-1 and V is TRBV5-4; TRBD2 might be the D (5 bases). The germline V gene encodes CDR1 SGHNT and CDR2 YYREEE (reference sequence). This CDR3 is built from 14 residues. V lost 3 bases and J lost 3, with 10 bases in between. CDR3 DNA sequence: TGTGCCAGCAGCTCCCCCCGGGACTACAATGAGCAGTTCTTC. Translated, it gives CASSSPRDYNEQFF.

The chain combines TRBV7-9 with TRBJ2-1; the D gene is possibly TRBD2 (7 bases). The germline CDR1 and CDR2 sequences are SEHNR and FQNEAQ (reference sequence). CDR3 size: 13 residues. V was trimmed by 8 bases and J by 2 bases, leaving 10 bases between them. This CDR3 is CASVGGPYNEQFF. The CDR3 DNA sequence: TGTGCCAGCGTCGGGGGGCCCTACAATGAGCAGTTCTTC.

This clone was recorded once. The genes are TRBV30 and TRBJ1-1, with no clear D. CDR1 GTSNPN and CDR2 SVGIG come from the germline V gene (reference sequence). CDR3 length equals 13 residues. V gave up 2 bases and J gave up 1 base, with 8 bases separating them. The CDR3 nucleotides read TGTGCCTGGAGTACAACAGCGAACACTGAAGCTTTCTTT. It encodes CAWSTTANTEAFF.

This chain uses TRBV6-2 or TRBV6-3 with TRBJ2-1; D perhaps matches TRBD2 (5 bases). Germline CDR1 is MNHEY and CDR2 is SVGEGT. The CDR3 loop spans 17 amino acids. V lost 3 bases and J lost 1, with 16 bases in between. In DNA form, the CDR3 reads TGTGCCAGCAGTTATCCTAGGGTCGGACTTTCCTACAATGAGCAGTTCTTC. It is translated as CASSYPRVGLSYNEQFF.

V usage is TRBV2 and J usage is TRBJ1-2; 8 nucleotides align to TRBD1. V shed 3 bases, J shed 6 bases, and the junction held 3 bases outside the gene matches. Germline V gene lookup returns CDR1 SNHLY and CDR2 FYNNEI. The CDR3 contains 13 residues. CDR3 DNA: TGTGCCAGCAGTGATCAGGGGGCCAATGGCTACACCTTC. It yields the protein CASSDQGANGYTF. The complete variable domain, with remaining parts taken from reference TRBV2 and TRBJ1-2, reads EPEVTQTPSHQVTQMGQEVILRCVPISNHLYFYWYRQILGQKVEFLVSFYNNEISEKSEIFDDQFSVERPDGSNFTLKIRSTKLEDSAMYFCASSDQGANGYTFGSGTRLTVV.

This rearrangement joins TRBV5-1 to TRBJ2-5, with 10 bases lining up with TRBD1. This CDR3 region has 16 residues. The J segment lost 6 bases and the V segment lost 4 bases, leaving 12 bases of the junction unmatched. Germline V gene data show CDR1 as SGHRS and CDR2 as YFSETQ. CDR3 protein: CASSPVTGGEFKTQYF. Written as DNA, the CDR3 is TGCGCCAGCAGCCCCGTGACAGGGGGCGAATTTAAGACCCAGTACTTC.

V and J are TRBV6-2 or TRBV6-3 and TRBJ2-1; 8 bases are shared with TRBD1. J was trimmed by 0 bases and V by 5 bases; bases with no gene match: 9. Germline CDR1 reads MNHEY; CDR2 reads SVGEGT. The CDR3 spans 17 residues. CDR3 sequence: CASSLWTGISSYNEQFF. CDR3 sequence (DNA): TGTGCCAGCAGTCTATGGACAGGGATAAGCTCCTACAATGAGCAGTTCTTC.

The chain is built from TRBV9 and TRBJ1-4; D may be TRBD1 (5 bases). Germline-derived CDR1 and CDR2 are SGDLS and YYNGEE. The CDR3 sequence is 16 residues long. V shed 0 bases and J shed 0 bases, with 9 bases lying between them. The CDR3 reads CASSVASGATNEKLFF. The CDR3 DNA is TGTGCCAGCAGCGTAGCTTCGGGGGCAACTAATGAAAAACTGTTTTTT.

The chain employs TRBV7-9 and TRBJ2-3, with D possibly matching TRBD1 (6 bases). With 3 bases removed from V and 3 bases from J, the gap between germline ends came to 19 bases. This CDR3 spans 17 amino acids. CDR1 and CDR2 from the germline V gene are SEHNR and FQNEAQ (reference sequence). This chain's CDR3 is CASSFPRGGLSTDTQYF. The CDR3 region has the DNA TGTGCCAGCAGCTTCCCCAGGGGCGGTTTATCAACAGATACGCAGTATTTT.

V and J are TRBV5-1 and TRBJ1-1, with 8 bases identical to TRBD1. This CDR3 is 14 amino acids long. V shed 0 bases, J shed 6 bases, and the junction held 4 bases outside the gene matches. Germline-derived CDR1 and CDR2 are SGHRS and YFSETQ. DNA of the CDR3: TGCGCCAGCAGCTTGGTTCAGGGGGCGGCTGAAGCTTTCTTT. Translated: CASSLVQGAAEAFF.

V and J are TRBV3-1 (or the pseudogene TRBV3-2) and TRBJ2-1; D may be TRBD2 (6 bases). V lost 1 base and J 13 bases, leaving 14 bases between the germline ends. Germline V gene lookup returns CDR1 LGHDT and CDR2 YNNKEL (reference sequence). This CDR3 has 13 amino acids. The CDR3 here is CASSQGTRESQFF. DNA of the CDR3: TGTGCCAGCAGCCAAGGTACCCGGGAGTCCCAGTTCTTC.

This chain uses TRBV7-2 with TRBJ1-6; D ambiguous. Trimming took off 5 bases at V and 6 bases at J, with 14 bases between the two ends. CDR3 length: 15 amino acids. Germline V gene lookup returns CDR1 SGHTA and CDR2 FQGNSA. CDR3 residues: CASSPTPYSNSPLHF. CDR3 in DNA: TGTGCCAGCAGCCCTACCCCGTACAGTAATTCACCCCTCCACTTT.

This sequence joins TRBV24-1 and TRBJ1-5; D is ambiguous. Germline V CDR1 and CDR2: KGHDR, SFDVKD. This CDR3 is 16 amino acids long. Trimming pared 0 bases from V and 3 bases from J, leaving 11 bases between. The CDR3 here is CATSDLRWQDNQPQHF. CDR3 DNA: TGTGCCACCAGTGATTTGAGGTGGCAGGACAATCAGCCCCAGCATTTT.

V is TRBV11-2 and J is TRBJ2-5, with 11 bases aligning to TRBD2. CDR1 and CDR2 (germline): SGHAT, FQNNGV. There are 16 residues in the CDR3. V shed 7 bases and J 2 bases; nucleotides not matched to a gene: 9. This CDR3 reads CASIRASGRQQETQYF. CDR3 DNA sequence: TGTGCCAGCATTAGGGCTAGCGGGAGGCAACAAGAGACCCAGTACTTC.

The rearrangement uses TRBV6-5 and TRBJ1-2; the match to TRBD1 covers 7 bases. Trimming cost V 7 bases and J 4 bases; bases outside gene matches: 6. This CDR3 is 13 amino acids long. From germline, CDR1 is MNHEY and CDR2 SVGAGI. The CDR3 nucleotides read TGTGCCAGCACCCGGGACAGAAGCTATGGCTACACCTTC. Protein product: CASTRDRSYGYTF.

This sequence joins TRBV6-2 or TRBV6-3 and TRBJ2-1, with a tentative D call TRBD1 (6 bases). Germline loops: CDR1 MNHEY, CDR2 SVGEGT. V was cut by 5 bases and J by 7 bases, with 6 bases left in between. CDR3 length: 11 residues. As DNA, the CDR3 is TGTGCCAGCAGTACAGGGAATGAGCAGTTCTTC. Its protein is CASSTGNEQFF.

The chain is built from TRBV28 and TRBJ2-7, with 16 bases aligning to TRBD2. The CDR3 contains 17 residues. V dropped 5 bases and J dropped 7; count of bases not matched to a gene: 11. Germline-derived CDR1 and CDR2 are MDHEN and SYDVKM. CDR3 in amino acids: CASSPLGLAGGPGEQYV. The CDR3 DNA sequence: TGTGCCAGCAGTCCCCTGGGACTAGCGGGGGGGCCAGGTGAGCAGTACGTC.

This clone has just one count. This chain links TRBV11-3 with TRBJ2-5, with TRBD1 as a possible D gene (7 bases). V was cut by 5 bases and J by 5 bases, with 12 bases left in between. Looked up from germline, CDR1 is SGHNT and CDR2 is YENEEA. CDR3 length equals 13 residues. This CDR3 reads CASSQGGHETQYF. The CDR3 DNA is TGTGCCAGCAGCCAGGGGGGCCACGAGACCCAGTACTTC.

This chain joins TRBV7-8 and TRBJ2-1, with D possibly being TRBD2 (6 bases). The CDR3 has 13 amino acids. V dropped 1 base and J dropped 7 bases, with 8 bases sitting between them. Germline CDR1 reads SGHVS; CDR2 reads FQNEAQ. DNA for the CDR3: TGTGCCAGCAGCTTAGTTGGGGGGAATGAGCAGTTCTTC. Translating gives CASSLVGGNEQFF.

The CDR3, as DNA: TGTGCCAGCAGTTTTGGGACAGGGTACCGGTGGGGCTACACCTTC. This gives the protein CASSFGTGYRWGYTF. The gene calls are TRBV28 and TRBJ1-2, with 9 positions matching TRBD1. Trimming removed 3 bases from V and 8 bases from J; junction bases left unmatched: 10. From germline, CDR1 is MDHEN and CDR2 SYDVKM. The length of the CDR3 is 15 residues.

The J gene is TRBJ1-2, the V gene TRBV29-1, with D possibly TRBD1 on 6 matching bases. The V gene lost 6 bases and the J gene lost 4 bases, with 9 bases spanning the gap. Germline assignment: CDR1 SQVTM and CDR2 ANQGSEA. The CDR3 runs to 11 residues. CDR3 in amino acids: CSVRQVYGYTF. CDR3 bases: TGCAGCGTCAGACAGGTCTATGGCTACACCTTC.

The chain couples TRBV29-1 to TRBJ2-7; 10 positions match TRBD1. Germline lookup yields CDR1 SQVTM and CDR2 ANQGSEA. V lost 5 bases, J lost 1 base, and 2 bases stayed unmatched. The CDR3 extends over 13 amino acids. The CDR3 is CSVRGQGSYEQYF. The DNA for the CDR3 is TGCAGCGTTCGGGGACAGGGGTCCTACGAGCAGTACTTC.

This clone was recorded at least ten times. The chain has TRBV5-1 and TRBJ2-1, with D possibly being TRBD1 (5 bases). The V end was cut by 6 bases, the J end by 6 bases, with 16 bases between. The V gene's germline CDR1 is SGHRS and CDR2 YFSETQ. CDR3 size: 14 residues. The CDR3 coding sequence is TGCGCCAGCAACGGCGTAGGGGTACTCAATGAGCAGTTCTTC. Translating it yields CASNGVGVLNEQFF.